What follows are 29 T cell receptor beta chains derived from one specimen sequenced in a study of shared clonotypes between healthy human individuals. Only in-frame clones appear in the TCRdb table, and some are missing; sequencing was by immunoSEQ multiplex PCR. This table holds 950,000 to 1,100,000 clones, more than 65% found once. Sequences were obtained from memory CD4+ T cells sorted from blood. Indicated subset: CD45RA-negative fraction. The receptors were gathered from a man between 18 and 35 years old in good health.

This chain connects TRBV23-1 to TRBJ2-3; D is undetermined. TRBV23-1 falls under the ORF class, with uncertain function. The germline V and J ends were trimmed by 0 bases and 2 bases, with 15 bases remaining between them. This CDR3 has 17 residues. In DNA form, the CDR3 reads TGCGCCAGCAGTCAATCCTGCGCGCAACACTTCACAGATACGCAGTATTTT. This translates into CASSQSCAQHFTDTQYF.

The CDR3 spells CAISESTLRLGATDTQYF. In DNA form, the CDR3 reads TGTGCCATCAGTGAGTCGACTCTTCGCCTTGGGGCCACAGATACGCAGTATTTT. V is TRBV10-3 and J is TRBJ2-3; TRBD1 is a possible D gene (5 bases). CDR3 length: 18 residues. Germline values: CDR1 ENHRY, CDR2 SYGVKD. The V end was cut by 0 bases, the J end by 2 bases, with 18 bases between.

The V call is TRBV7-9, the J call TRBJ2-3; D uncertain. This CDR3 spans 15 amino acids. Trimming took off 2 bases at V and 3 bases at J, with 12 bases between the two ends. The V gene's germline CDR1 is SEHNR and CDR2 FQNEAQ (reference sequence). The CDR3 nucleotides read TGTGCCAGCAGCTTATCTCGGCTGGTTACAGATACGCAGTATTTT. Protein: CASSLSRLVTDTQYF.

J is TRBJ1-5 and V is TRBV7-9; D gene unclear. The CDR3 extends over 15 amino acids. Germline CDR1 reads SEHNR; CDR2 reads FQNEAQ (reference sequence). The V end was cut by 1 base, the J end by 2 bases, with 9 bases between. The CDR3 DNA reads TGTGCCAGCAGCTTAGTTGGAGGAGGCAATCAGCCCCAGCATTTT. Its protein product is CASSLVGGGNQPQHF.

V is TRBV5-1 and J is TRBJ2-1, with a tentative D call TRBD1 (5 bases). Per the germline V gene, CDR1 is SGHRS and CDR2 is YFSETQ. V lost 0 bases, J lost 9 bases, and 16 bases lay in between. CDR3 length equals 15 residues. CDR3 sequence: CASSLAVRAESEQFF. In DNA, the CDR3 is TGCGCCAGCAGCTTGGCCGTCAGGGCGGAAAGTGAGCAGTTCTTC.

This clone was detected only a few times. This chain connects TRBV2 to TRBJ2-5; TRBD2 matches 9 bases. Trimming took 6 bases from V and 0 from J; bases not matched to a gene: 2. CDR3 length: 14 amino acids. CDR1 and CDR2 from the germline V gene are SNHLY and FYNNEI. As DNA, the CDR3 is TGTGCCAGCAGCGGGACTAGCAACCAAGAGACCCAGTACTTC. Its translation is CASSGTSNQETQYF.

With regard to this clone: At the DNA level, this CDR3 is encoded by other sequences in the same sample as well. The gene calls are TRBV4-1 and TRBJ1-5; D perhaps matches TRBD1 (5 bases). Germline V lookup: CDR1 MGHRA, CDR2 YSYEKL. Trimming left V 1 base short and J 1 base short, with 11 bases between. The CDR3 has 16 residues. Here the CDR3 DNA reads TGCGCCAGCAGCCAAGTGGGTCAGGGAAGCAATCAGCCCCAGCATTTT. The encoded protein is CASSQVGQGSNQPQHF.

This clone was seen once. CDR3 region: CASSYRVGQGISGNTIYF. In nucleotides, the CDR3 is TGTGCCAGCAGCTACCGAGTTGGACAGGGAATCTCTGGAAACACCATATATTTT. The genes are TRBV7-9 and TRBJ1-3; 8 nucleotides agree with TRBD1. The V segment lost 4 bases and the J segment 0 bases; nucleotides outside the gene matches: 11. Per germline, CDR1 SEHNR and CDR2 FQNEAQ (reference sequence). The CDR3 sequence is 18 residues long.

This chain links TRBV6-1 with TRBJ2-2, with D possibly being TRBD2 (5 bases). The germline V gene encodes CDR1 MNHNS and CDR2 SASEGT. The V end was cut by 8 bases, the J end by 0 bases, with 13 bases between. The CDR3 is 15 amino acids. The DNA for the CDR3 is TGTGCCAGCCAGAGGGCAGAAACGAACACCGGGGAGCTGTTTTTT. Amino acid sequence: CASQRAETNTGELFF.

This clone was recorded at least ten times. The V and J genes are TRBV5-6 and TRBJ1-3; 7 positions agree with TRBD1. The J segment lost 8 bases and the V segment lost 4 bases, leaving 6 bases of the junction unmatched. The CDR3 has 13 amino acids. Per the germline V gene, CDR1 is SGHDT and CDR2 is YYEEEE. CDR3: CASSPQGLDTIYF. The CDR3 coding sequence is TGTGCCAGCAGCCCACAGGGGTTAGACACCATATATTTT.

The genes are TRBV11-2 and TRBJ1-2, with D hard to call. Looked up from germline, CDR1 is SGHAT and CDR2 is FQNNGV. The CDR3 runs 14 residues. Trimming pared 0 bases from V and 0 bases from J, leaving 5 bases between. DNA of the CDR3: TGTGCCAGCAGCTTAGAGAGGACTAACTATGGCTACACCTTC. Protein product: CASSLERTNYGYTF.

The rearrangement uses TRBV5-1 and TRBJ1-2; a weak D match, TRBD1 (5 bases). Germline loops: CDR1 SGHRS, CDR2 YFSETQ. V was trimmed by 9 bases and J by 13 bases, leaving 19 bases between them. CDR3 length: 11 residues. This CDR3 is CATPGVGITTF. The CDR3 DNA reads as TGCGCCACCCCGGGGGTCGGGATCACCACCTTC.

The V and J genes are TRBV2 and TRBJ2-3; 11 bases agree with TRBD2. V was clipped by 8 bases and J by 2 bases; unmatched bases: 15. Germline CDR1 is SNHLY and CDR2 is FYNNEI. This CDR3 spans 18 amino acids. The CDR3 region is CASLGRSTSGAVTDTQYF. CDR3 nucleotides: TGTGCCAGCTTAGGAAGGTCGACTAGCGGGGCAGTCACAGATACGCAGTATTTT.

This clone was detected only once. The DNA for the CDR3 is TGTGCCAGCATTTACCTAGGTTTGCCGTACTTC. Amino acids: CASIYLGLPYF. The chain employs TRBV6-1 and TRBJ2-5; D uncertain. This CDR3 has 11 amino acids. Germline CDR1 MNHNS, CDR2 SASEGT. V was pared by 7 bases and J by 13 bases, with 16 bases between.

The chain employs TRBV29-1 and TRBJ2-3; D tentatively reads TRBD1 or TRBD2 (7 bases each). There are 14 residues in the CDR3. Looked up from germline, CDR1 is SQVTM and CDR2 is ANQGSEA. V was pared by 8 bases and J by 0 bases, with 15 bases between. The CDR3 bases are TGCAGCTCAAGACAGGGACTAAGCACAGATACGCAGTATTTT. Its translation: CSSRQGLSTDTQYF.

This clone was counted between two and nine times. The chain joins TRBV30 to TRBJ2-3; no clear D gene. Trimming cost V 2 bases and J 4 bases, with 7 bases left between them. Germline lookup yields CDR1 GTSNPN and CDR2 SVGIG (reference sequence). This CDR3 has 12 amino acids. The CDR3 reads CAWSTRSDTQYF. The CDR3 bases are TGTGCCTGGAGTACCCGCTCAGATACGCAGTATTTT.

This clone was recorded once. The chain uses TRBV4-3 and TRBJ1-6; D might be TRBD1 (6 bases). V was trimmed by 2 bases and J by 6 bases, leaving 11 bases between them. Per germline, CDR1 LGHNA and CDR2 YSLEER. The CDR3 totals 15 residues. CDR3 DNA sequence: TGCGCCAGCAGCCAAAACCGGGACATTAATTCACCCCTCCACTTT. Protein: CASSQNRDINSPLHF.

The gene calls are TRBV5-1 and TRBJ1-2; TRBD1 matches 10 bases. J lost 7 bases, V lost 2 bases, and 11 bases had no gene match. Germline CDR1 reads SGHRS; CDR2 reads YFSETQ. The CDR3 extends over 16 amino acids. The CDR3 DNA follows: TGCGCCAGCAGCTTCGAACCGGGACAGGGGATCAGTGGCTACACCTTC. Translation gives CASSFEPGQGISGYTF.

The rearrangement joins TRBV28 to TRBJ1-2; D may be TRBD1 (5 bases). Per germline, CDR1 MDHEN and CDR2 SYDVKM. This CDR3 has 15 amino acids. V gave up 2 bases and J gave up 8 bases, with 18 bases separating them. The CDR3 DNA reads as TGTGCCAGCAGTTTAGCTGACAGCTCCAAGGGGGGCTACACCTTC. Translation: CASSLADSSKGGYTF.

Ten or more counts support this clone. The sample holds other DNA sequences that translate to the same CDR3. The CDR3 coding sequence is TGTGCTAGTGGTTTGGGGACAAACTATGGCTACACCTTC. Translating it yields CASGLGTNYGYTF. V usage is TRBV12-5 and J usage is TRBJ1-2; possibly TRBD1 for D (5 bases). CDR1 is LGHNT, CDR2 FRNRAP, per germline. V dropped 1 base and J dropped 2 bases, with 5 bases sitting between them. The CDR3 totals 13 residues.

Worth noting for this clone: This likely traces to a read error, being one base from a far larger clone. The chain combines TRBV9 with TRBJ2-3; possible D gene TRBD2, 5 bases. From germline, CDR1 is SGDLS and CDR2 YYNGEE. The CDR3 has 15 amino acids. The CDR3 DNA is TGTGCCAGCAGCGTAGGCTTCGGGGTCCCAGATGCGCAGTATTTT. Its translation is CASSVGFGVPDAQYF. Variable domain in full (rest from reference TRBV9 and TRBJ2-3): DSGVTQTPKHLITATGQRVTLRCSPRSGDLSVYWYQQSLDQGLQFLIQYYNGEERAKGNILERFSAQQFPDLHSELNLSSLELGDSALYFCASSVGFGVPDAQYFGPGTRLTVL.

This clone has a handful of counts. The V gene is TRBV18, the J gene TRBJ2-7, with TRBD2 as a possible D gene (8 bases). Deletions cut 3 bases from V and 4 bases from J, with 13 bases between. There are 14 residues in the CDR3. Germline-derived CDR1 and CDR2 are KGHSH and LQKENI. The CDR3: CASSPREGAYEQYF. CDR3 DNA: TGTGCCAGCTCACCCCGGGAGGGGGCATACGAGCAGTACTTC.

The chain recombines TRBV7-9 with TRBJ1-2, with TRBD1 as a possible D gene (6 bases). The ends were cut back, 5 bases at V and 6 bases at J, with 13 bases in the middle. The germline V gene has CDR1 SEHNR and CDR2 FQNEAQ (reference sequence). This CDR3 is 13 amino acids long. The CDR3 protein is CASSEQGIDGYTF. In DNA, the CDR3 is TGTGCCAGCAGCGAACAGGGTATAGATGGCTACACCTTC.

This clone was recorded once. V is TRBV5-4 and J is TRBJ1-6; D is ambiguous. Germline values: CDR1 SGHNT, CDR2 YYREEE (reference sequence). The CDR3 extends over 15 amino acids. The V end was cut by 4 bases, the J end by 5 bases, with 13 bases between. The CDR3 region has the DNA TGTGCCAGCAGCCTTACGCAAGTGAATAATTCACCCCTCCACTTT. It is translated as CASSLTQVNNSPLHF.

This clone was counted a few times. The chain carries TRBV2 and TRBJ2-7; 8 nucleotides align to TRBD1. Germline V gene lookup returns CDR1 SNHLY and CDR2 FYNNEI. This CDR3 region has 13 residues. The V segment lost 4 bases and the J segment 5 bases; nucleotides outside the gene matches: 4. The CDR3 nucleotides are TGTGCCAGCAGTGGGGACAGGCAGGACGAGCAGTACTTC. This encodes CASSGDRQDEQYF.

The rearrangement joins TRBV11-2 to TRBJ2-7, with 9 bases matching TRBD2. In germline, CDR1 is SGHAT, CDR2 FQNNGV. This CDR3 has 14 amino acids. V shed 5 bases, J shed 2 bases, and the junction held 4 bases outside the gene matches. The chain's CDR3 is CASSRAGGPYEQYF. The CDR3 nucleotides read TGTGCCAGCAGCCGAGCGGGGGGTCCCTACGAGCAGTACTTC. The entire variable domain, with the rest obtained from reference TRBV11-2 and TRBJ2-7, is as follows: EAGVAQSPRYKIIEKRQSVAFWCNPISGHATLYWYQQILGQGPKLLIQFQNNGVVDDSQLPKDRFSAERLKGVDSTLKIQPAKLEDSAVYLCASSRAGGPYEQYFGPGTRLTVT.

This CDR3 is CASSSWRTGDNYEQYF. CDR3 nucleotide sequence: TGTGCCAGCAGTTCATGGAGGACAGGGGACAACTACGAGCAGTACTTC. This chain joins TRBV2 and TRBJ2-7; TRBD1 aligns across 9 bases. Germline V gene data show CDR1 as SNHLY and CDR2 as FYNNEI. Unmatched junction bases numbered 11, after V lost 5 bases and J lost 3 bases. The CDR3 sequence is 16 residues long.

DNA for the CDR3: TGTGCCAGTAGTATAGCTTCAGGGTTCAATGAGCAGTTCTTC. Translation gives CASSIASGFNEQFF. The rearrangement joins TRBV19 to TRBJ2-1; D is perhaps TRBD1 (5 bases). This CDR3 region has 14 residues. Germline V gene sequence: CDR1 LNHDA, CDR2 SQIVND (reference sequence). The V end was cut by 1 base, the J end by 6 bases, with 10 bases between.

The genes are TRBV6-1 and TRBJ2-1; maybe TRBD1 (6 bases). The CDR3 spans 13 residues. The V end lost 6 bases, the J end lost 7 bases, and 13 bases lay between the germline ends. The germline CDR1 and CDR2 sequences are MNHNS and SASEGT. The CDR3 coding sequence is TGTGCCAGCAGAAGGACAGTTGCAAATGAGCAGTTCTTC. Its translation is CASRRTVANEQFF.